This T cell receptor (beta chain) is from a study of human CD8 memory T cell subsets. Study findings and constraints: Stem-like memory and precursor exhausted T cells had similarly high diversity, unlike effector memory cells. Estimates computed with Chao1 suggested greater diversity in stem-like memory T cells than in precursor exhausted T cells.

This CDR3 has 13 residues. Per the germline V gene, CDR1 is SQVTM and CDR2 is ANQGSEA. UMI-labeled 5' RACE was used, and it produced the TCR beta libraries. TCRdb derives one entry per CDR3 protein from the 5' RACE reads, leaving out DNA. The data show thousands of distinct CDR3 sequences, and the top ten clones hold about 15%. TPEX cells were exhausted-like CCR7+ PD-1+ TIGIT+ early memory CD8+ T cells. Worth noting for this clonotype: Antigen: not known.

The sequencing sample was made of CD8+ T cells from PBMCs. This TCR came from a human donor in good health. The V call is TRBV29-1, the J call TRBJ1-1; TCRdb returns TRBD1, unconfirmable since there is no DNA. The CDR3 is CSVATGIYAEAFF. Complete variable domain (other parts from reference TRBV29-1 and TRBJ1-1): SAVISQKPSRDICQRGTSLTIQCQVDSQVTMMFWYRQQPGQSLTLIATANQGSEATYESGFVIDKFPISRPNLTFSTLTVSNMSPEDSSIYLCSVATGIYAEAFFGQGTRLTVV.